This TCR beta chain was documented in a study of T cell changes during pregnancy in multiple sclerosis. The CDR3 covers 12 residues. Germline-derived CDR1 and CDR2 are SGHVS and FQNEAQ. Trimming left V 5 bases short and J 7 bases short, with 9 bases between. The assay was immunoSEQ multiplex PCR, and TCRdb's table has in-frame clones only and misses some. This table holds about 38,000 clones, 88% found once. The sequences come from CD8+ T cells from peripheral blood mononuclear cells, collected in the third trimester of pregnancy. This clonotype was sampled from a female donor with multiple sclerosis, enrolled in a pregnancy study. This rearrangement joins TRBV7-8 to TRBJ2-1, with D maybe TRBD1 (5 bases). This CDR3 is CASSGARNEQFF. The DNA for the CDR3 is TGTGCCAGCAGCGGGGCGAGGAATGAGCAGTTCTTC.